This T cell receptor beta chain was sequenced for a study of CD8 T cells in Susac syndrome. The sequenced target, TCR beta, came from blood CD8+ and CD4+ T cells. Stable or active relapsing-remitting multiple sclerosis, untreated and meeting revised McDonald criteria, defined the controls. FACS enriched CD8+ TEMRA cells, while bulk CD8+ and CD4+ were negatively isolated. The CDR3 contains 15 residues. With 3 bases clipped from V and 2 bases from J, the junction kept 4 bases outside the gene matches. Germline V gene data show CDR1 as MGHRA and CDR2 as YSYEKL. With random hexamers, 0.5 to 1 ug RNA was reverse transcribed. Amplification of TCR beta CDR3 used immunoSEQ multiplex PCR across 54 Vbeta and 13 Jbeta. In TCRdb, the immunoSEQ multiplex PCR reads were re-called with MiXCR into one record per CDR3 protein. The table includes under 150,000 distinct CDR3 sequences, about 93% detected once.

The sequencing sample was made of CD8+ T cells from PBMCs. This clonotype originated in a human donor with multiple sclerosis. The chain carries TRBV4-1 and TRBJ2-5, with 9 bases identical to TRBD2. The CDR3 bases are TGCGCCAGCAGCCATCTCCTAGCGGGACAAGAGACCCAGTACTTC. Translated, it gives CASSHLLAGQETQYF.